This TCR beta chain was identified in a study of T cells in localized non-small cell lung cancer. Trimming pared 5 bases from V and 0 bases from J, leaving 5 bases between. The CDR3 contains 13 residues. Germline CDR1 is LNHNV and CDR2 is YYDKDF (reference sequence). Produced via immunoSEQ multiplex PCR; TCRdb's table is partial and in-frame only. The table has 40,000 to 55,000 clones, approximately 81% seen once. This clone was counted between two and nine times. V gene TRBV15 combines with J gene TRBJ1-3, with D unresolved. Sequenced here: peripheral blood mononuclear cells, sampled before any cancer treatment. The receptor's source is a man between 35 and 75 years old with stage III lung adenocarcinoma. The CDR3 region is CATSRSSGNTIYF. The CDR3 nucleotides are TGTGCCACCAGCCGCTCCTCTGGAAACACCATATATTTT.